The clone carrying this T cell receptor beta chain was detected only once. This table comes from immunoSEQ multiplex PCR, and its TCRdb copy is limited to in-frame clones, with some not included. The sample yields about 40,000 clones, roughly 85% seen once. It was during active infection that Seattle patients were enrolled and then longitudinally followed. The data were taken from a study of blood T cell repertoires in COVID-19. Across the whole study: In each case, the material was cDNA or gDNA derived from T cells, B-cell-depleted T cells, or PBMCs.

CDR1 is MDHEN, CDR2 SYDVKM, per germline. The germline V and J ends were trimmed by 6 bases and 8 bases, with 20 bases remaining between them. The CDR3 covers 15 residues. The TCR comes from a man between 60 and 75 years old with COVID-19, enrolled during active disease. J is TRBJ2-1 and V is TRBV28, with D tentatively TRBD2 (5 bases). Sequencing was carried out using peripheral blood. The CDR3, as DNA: TGTGCCAGCAGCGCCCCCGGGATCAAGTACGATGAGCAGTTCTTC. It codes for CASSAPGIKYDEQFF. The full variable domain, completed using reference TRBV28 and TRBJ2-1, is DVKVTQSSRYLVKRTGEKVFLECVQDMDHENMFWYRQDPGLGLRLIYFSYDVKMKEKGDIPEGYSVSREKKERFSLILESASTNQTSMYLCASSAPGIKYDEQFFGPGTRLTVL.